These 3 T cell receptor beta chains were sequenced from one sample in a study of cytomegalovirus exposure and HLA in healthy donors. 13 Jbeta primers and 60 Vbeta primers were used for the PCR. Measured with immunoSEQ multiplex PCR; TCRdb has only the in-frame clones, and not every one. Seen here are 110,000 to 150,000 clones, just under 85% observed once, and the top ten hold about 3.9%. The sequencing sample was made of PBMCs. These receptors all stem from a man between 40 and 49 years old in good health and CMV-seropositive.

CDR3 in amino acids: CATQGPYEQYF. In nucleotides, the CDR3 is TGCGCCACCCAGGGTCCCTACGAGCAGTACTTC. The chain has TRBV10-2 and TRBJ2-7; weak D call: TRBD1 (5 bases). CDR1 WSHSY and CDR2 SAAADI come from the germline V gene. This CDR3 is 11 amino acids long. Trimming took 10 bases from V and 2 from J, leaving 9 bases between them.

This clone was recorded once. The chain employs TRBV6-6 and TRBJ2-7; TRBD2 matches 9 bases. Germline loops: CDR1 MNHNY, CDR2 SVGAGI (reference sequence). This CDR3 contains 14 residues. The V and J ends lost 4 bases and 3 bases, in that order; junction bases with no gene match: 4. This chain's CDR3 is CASSFGLANYEQYF. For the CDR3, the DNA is TGTGCCAGCAGTTTCGGACTAGCGAACTACGAGCAGTACTTC.

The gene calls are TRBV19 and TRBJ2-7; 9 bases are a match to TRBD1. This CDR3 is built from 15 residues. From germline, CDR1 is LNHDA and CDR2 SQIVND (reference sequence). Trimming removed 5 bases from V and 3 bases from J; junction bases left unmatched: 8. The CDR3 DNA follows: TGTGCCAGTAGTGGAACAGGGGGCGAACGCTACGAGCAGTACTTC. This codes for CASSGTGGERYEQYF. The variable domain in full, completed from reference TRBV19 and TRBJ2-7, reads DGGITQSPKYLFRKEGQNVTLSCEQNLNHDAMYWYRQDPGQGLRLIYYSQIVNDFQKGDIAEGYSVSREKKESFPLTVTSAQKNPTAFYLCASSGTGGERYEQYFGPGTRLTVT.